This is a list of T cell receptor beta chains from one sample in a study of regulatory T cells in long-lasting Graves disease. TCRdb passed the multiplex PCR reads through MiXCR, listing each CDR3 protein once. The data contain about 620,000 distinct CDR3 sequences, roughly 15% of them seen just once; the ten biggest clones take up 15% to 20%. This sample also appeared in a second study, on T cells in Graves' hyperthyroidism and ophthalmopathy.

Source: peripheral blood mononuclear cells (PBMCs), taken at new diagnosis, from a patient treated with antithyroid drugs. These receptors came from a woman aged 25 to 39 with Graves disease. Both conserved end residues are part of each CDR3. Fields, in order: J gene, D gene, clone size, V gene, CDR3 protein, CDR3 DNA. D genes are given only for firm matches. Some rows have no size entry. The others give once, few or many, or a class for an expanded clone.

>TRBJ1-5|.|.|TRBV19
CASTLEQGRIDQPQHF
TGTGCCAGTACCCTGGAACAGGGACGGATAGATCAGCCCCAGCATTTT
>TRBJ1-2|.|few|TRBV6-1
CASSHPRGNGYTF
TGTGCCAGCAGTCACCCCCGGGGGAATGGCTACACCTTC
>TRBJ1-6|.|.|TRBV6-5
CASSYVGPSSYNSPLHF
TGTGCCAGCAGTTACGTAGGACCGAGCTCCTATAATTCACCCCTCCACTTT
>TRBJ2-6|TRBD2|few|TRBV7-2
CASSLGGSGSYGANVLTF
TGTGCCAGCAGCTTAGGGGGTAGCGGGAGCTATGGGGCCAACGTCCTGACTTTC
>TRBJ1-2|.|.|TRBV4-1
CASSQLREDYGYTF
TGCGCCAGCAGCCAACTTCGGGAAGACTATGGCTACACCTTC
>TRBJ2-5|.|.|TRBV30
CAWNIEQETQYF
TGTGCCTGGAATATAGAACAAGAGACCCAGTACTTC
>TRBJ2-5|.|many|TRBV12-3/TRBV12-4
CASSLTGGAETQYF
TGTGCCAGCAGTTTAACAGGGGGGGCCGAGACCCAGTACTTC
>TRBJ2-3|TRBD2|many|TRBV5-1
CASSLGSGITDTQYF
TGCGCCAGCAGCTTGGGTAGCGGGATCACAGATACGCAGTATTTT
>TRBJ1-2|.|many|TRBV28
CASSLLAGPYGYTF
TGTGCCAGCAGTTTATTGGCAGGCCCCTATGGCTACACCTTC
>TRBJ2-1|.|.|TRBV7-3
CASSPQEVNNEQFF
TGTGCCAGCAGCCCACAGGAGGTTAACAATGAGCAGTTCTTC
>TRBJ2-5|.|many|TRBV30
CAWSPTEILETQYF
TGTGCCTGGAGCCCGACAGAGATTTTAGAGACCCAGTACTTC
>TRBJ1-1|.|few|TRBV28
CASSFSQGSTEAFF
TGTGCCAGCAGTTTTAGTCAGGGGAGCACTGAAGCTTTCTTT
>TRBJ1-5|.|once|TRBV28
CASSFIVNQPQHF
TGTGCCAGCAGTTTCATTGTTAATCAGCCCCAGCATTTT
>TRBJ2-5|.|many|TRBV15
CATSRDLKETQYF
TGTGCCACCAGCAGAGATCTTAAGGAGACCCAGTACTTC
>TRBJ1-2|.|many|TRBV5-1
CASRQSQGSEGYTF
TGCGCCAGCCGCCAGTCGCAAGGGTCGGAGGGCTACACCTTC
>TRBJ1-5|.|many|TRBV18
CASSPRGGSSNQPQHF
TGTGCCAGCTCACCGCGCGGGGGTAGTAGCAATCAGCCCCAGCATTTT
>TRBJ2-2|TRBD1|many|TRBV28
CASSLGQGALAGELFF
TGTGCCAGCAGTTTGGGACAGGGGGCGCTGGCCGGGGAGCTGTTTTTT
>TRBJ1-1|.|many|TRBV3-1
CASSQVGGATEAFF
TGTGCCAGCAGCCAGGTCGGGGGCGCGACTGAAGCTTTCTTT
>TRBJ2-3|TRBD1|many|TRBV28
CASSSRTGSTDTQYF
TGTGCCAGCAGTTCTCGGACAGGGAGCACAGATACGCAGTATTTT
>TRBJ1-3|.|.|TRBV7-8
CASSFETAISGNTIYF
TGTGCCAGCAGCTTCGAGACAGCTATCTCTGGAAACACCATATATTTT
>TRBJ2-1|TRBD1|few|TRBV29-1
CSRQGPRGNEQFF
TGCAGCAGACAGGGGCCACGGGGCAATGAGCAGTTCTTC
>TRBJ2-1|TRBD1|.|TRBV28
CAASPSGQGWNEQFF
TGTGCCGCCTCCCCGTCGGGACAGGGGTGGAATGAGCAGTTCTTC
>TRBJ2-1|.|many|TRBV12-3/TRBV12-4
CASSPGLSTYNEQFF
TGTGCCAGCAGCCCGGGGCTTTCAACTTACAATGAGCAGTTCTTC
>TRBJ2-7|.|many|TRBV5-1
CASSADPGPHEQYF
TGCGCCAGCAGCGCGGACCCCGGGCCCCACGAGCAGTACTTC
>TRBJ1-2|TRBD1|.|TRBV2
CASSELTGGRGGGYTF
TGTGCCAGCAGTGAACTGACAGGGGGGCGGGGAGGGGGCTACACCTTC
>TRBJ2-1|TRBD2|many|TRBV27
CASSFTSAYYNEQFF
TGTGCCAGCAGTTTCACTAGCGCGTATTACAATGAGCAGTTCTTC
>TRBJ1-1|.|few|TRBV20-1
CSAHNLGLEAFF
TGCAGTGCCCACAACCTCGGACTTGAAGCTTTCTTT
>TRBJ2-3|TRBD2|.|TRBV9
CASSYGLAGRGYLDTQYF
TGTGCCAGCAGCTACGGGCTAGCGGGAAGGGGTTATTTGGATACGCAGTATTTT
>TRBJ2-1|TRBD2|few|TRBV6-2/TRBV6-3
CASSYSLLAPYNEQFF
TGTGCCAGCAGTTACTCGCTACTAGCGCCTTACAATGAGCAGTTCTTC
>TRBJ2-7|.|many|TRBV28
CASSPFRVGGRHEQYF
TGTGCCAGCAGTCCCTTCCGAGTGGGGGGCCGCCACGAGCAGTACTTC
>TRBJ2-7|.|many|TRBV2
CAKVRVSDYEQYF
TGTGCCAAAGTCCGGGTTTCCGACTACGAGCAGTACTTC
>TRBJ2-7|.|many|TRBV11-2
CASSFTGQPYYEQYF
TGTGCCAGCAGCTTCACGGGACAACCTTACTACGAGCAGTACTTC
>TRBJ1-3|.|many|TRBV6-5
CASSYLSGASGNTIYF
TGTGCCAGCAGTTACCTGTCAGGGGCCTCTGGAAACACCATATATTTT
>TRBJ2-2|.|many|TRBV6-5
CASSYSVGELTGELFF
TGTGCCAGCAGTTACTCGGTGGGAGAGCTCACCGGGGAGCTGTTTTTT
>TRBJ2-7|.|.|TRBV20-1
CSASGSGLDRNGIPYEQYF
TGCAGTGCTAGTGGGTCGGGCCTCGATCGAAATGGGATTCCCTACGAGCAGTACTTC
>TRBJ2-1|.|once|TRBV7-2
CASRTTWRSSYNEQFF
TGTGCCAGCAGAACTACCTGGAGGTCCTCCTACAATGAGCAGTTCTTC
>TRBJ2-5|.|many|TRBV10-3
CAISEGETQYF
TGTGCCATCAGTGAAGGAGAGACCCAGTACTTC
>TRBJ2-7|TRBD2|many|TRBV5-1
CASSQGTSGYEQYF
TGTGCCAGCAGCCAAGGGACTAGCGGCTACGAGCAGTACTTC
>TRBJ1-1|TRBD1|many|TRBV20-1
CSAREGGGGTEAFF
TGCAGTGCTAGAGAGGGAGGGGGCGGCACTGAAGCTTTCTTT
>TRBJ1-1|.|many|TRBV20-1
CSATLRGGDLHAFF
TGCAGTGCAACATTAAGGGGAGGGGATCTACATGCTTTCTTT
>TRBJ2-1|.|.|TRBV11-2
CASSLRMGAYNEQFF
TGTGCCAGTAGCCTTCGAATGGGGGCGTACAATGAGCAGTTCTTC
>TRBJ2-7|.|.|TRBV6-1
CASSEAAAAVYEQYF
TGTGCCAGCAGTGAAGCAGCCGCGGCGGTCTATGAGCAGTACTTC
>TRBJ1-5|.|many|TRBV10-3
CAISESVVRTNQPQHF
TGTGCCATCAGTGAGTCTGTCGTCCGAACCAATCAGCCCCAGCATTTT
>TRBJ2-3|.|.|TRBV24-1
CATSDDQVPTDTQYF
TGTGCCACCAGTGATGATCAGGTTCCCACAGATACGCAGTATTTT
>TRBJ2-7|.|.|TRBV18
CASSPLPLVEQYF
TGTGCCAGCTCACCCCTTCCCCTTGTCGAGCAGTACTTC
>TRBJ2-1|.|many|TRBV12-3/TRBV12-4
CASSPGTSYNEQFF
TGTGCCAGCAGTCCGGGAACTTCCTACAATGAGCAGTTCTTC
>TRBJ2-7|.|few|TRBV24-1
CATSDSGDSYEQDF
TGTGCCACCAGTGATTCAGGGGACTCCTACGAGCAGGACTTC
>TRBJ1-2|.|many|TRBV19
CASSQSGVGYTF
TGTGCCAGTAGCCAATCAGGGGTTGGCTACACCTTC
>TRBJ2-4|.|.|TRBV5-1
CASSLWADGGIAKNIQYF
TGCGCCAGCAGCTTGTGGGCAGACGGGGGAATAGCCAAAAACATTCAGTACTTC
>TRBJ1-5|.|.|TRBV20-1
CSARDLLGNQPQHF
TGCAGTGCTAGAGATCTTTTGGGCAATCAGCCCCAGCATTTT
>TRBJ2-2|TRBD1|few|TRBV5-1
CASTRQGNPGTGELFF
TGCGCCAGCACCCGACAGGGGAACCCGGGAACCGGGGAGCTGTTTTTT
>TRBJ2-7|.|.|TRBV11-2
CASSLGLGWGDSYEQYF
TGTGCCAGCAGCTTAGGTCTTGGATGGGGGGACTCCTACGAGCAGTACTTC
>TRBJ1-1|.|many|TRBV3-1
CASTQGYTEAFF
TGTGCCAGCACCCAGGGGTACACTGAAGCTTTCTTT
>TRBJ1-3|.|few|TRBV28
CASKKRNTIYF
TGTGCCAGCAAAAAGAGAAACACCATATATTTT
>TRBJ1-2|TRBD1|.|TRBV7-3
CASSQDQIDREAGYTF
TGCGCCAGCAGCCAAGATCAAATAGACAGGGAGGCTGGCTACACCTTC
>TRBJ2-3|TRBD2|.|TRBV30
CAWRGGTSASTDTQYF
TGTGCCTGGAGGGGAGGGACTAGCGCAAGCACAGATACGCAGTATTTT
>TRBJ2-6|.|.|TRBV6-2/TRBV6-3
CASSYSTVSGANVLTF
TGTGCCAGCAGTTACTCGACAGTCTCTGGGGCCAACGTCCTGACTTTC
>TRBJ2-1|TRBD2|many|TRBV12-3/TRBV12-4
CASSGGGNNEQFF
TGTGCCAGCAGCGGCGGGGGGAACAATGAGCAGTTCTTC
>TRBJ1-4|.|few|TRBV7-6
CASSLGWIGEEKLFF
TGTGCCAGCAGCTTAGGATGGATCGGGGAAGAGAAACTGTTTTTT